One and the same sample provided the 18 T cell receptor beta chains below, sequenced in a study of T-cell reconstitution after alpha-beta-depleted transplantation in children. A library of TCRbeta sequences, prepared with unique molecular identifiers, was generated. TCRdb fed the PCR reads into MiXCR, producing one record per CDR3 protein. The top ten clones hold approximately 5% of a sample with a few hundred thousand distinct CDR3 sequences, roughly a tenth of them seen once. This specimen was PBMCs from the stem cell graft donor, taken from the stem cell graft. These receptors came from a human donor who donated a stem cell graft to a child with acute myeloid leukemia.

CDR3 residues: CASSPLLAGGFGQFF. CDR3 sequence (DNA): TGTGCCAGCAGCCCATTACTAGCGGGGGGGTTCGGGCAGTTCTTC. This chain links TRBV7-2 with TRBJ2-1; 13 bases line up with TRBD2. The J segment lost 12 bases and the V segment lost 5 bases, leaving 10 bases of the junction unmatched. The CDR3 contains 15 residues. The germline V gene has CDR1 SGHTA and CDR2 FQGNSA.

There are a few counts of this clonotype. The chain employs TRBV4-1 and TRBJ2-5; a weak D match, TRBD2 (6 bases). This CDR3 region has 14 residues. The V gene's germline CDR1 is MGHRA and CDR2 YSYEKL. The V gene lost 1 base and the J gene lost 5 bases, with 11 bases spanning the gap. CDR3 in DNA: TGCGCCAGCAGCCAAGTTAACGCGGGGGAGACCCAGTACTTC. Protein: CASSQVNAGETQYF.

The table lists this clonotype with a few counts. The rearrangement joins TRBV6-2 or TRBV6-3 to TRBJ2-3; perhaps D is TRBD1 or TRBD2 (5 bases each). The CDR3 spans 14 residues. Germline V lookup: CDR1 MNHEY, CDR2 SVGEGT. Trimming pared 6 bases from V and 1 base from J, leaving 11 bases between. The CDR3 loop is CASSYRDGTDTQYF. The CDR3 DNA follows: TGTGCCAGCAGCTACCGGGACGGCACAGATACGCAGTATTTT.

This clonotype came up many times. This rearrangement joins TRBV7-8 to TRBJ2-4; D may be TRBD1 (5 bases). The germline V and J ends were trimmed by 5 bases and 1 base, with 15 bases remaining between them. CDR1 and CDR2 (germline): SGHVS, FQNEAQ. The CDR3 sequence is 16 residues long. The CDR3 is CASSSPGKWAKNIQYF. The CDR3 region has the DNA TGTGCCAGCAGCAGCCCAGGGAAATGGGCCAAAAACATTCAGTACTTC.

The chain combines TRBV10-3 with TRBJ2-1, with 8 nucleotides matching TRBD2. With 5 bases clipped from V and 7 bases from J, the junction kept 4 bases outside the gene matches. This CDR3 contains 13 residues. Germline CDR1 reads ENHRY; CDR2 reads SYGVKD. The CDR3 reads CAISLAGKNEQFF. CDR3 nucleotides: TGTGCCATCAGTCTAGCGGGCAAGAATGAGCAGTTCTTC.

This clonotype was observed a few times. J is TRBJ2-1 and V is TRBV9, with 8 bases matching TRBD2. V lost 3 bases and J lost 6; bases outside the gene matches: 20. The germline CDR1 and CDR2 sequences are SGDLS and YYNGEE. The CDR3 is 19 residues long. CDR3: CASSGGDWVAGSESNEQFF. CDR3 in DNA: TGTGCCAGCAGCGGTGGAGACTGGGTAGCGGGGAGTGAGTCCAATGAGCAGTTCTTC.

The DNA for the CDR3 is TGCGCCAGCAGGTACCCGGGGGGGAGCACAGATACGCAGTATTTT. Its protein is CASRYPGGSTDTQYF. The chain combines TRBV4-1 with TRBJ2-3; 8 bases agree with TRBD2. The J segment lost 0 bases and the V segment lost 6 bases, leaving 5 bases of the junction unmatched. Germline V gene data show CDR1 as MGHRA and CDR2 as YSYEKL. This CDR3 has 15 residues.

This clonotype showed up many times. The chain couples TRBV12-3 or TRBV12-4 to TRBJ2-6, with a tentative D call TRBD1 (6 bases). CDR3 length equals 15 residues. Trimming stripped 6 bases from V and 0 bases from J, with 9 bases between. This CDR3 is CASRLQGSGANVLTF. The CDR3 bases are TGTGCCAGCAGGTTACAGGGCTCTGGGGCCAACGTCCTGACTTTC.

This clonotype appeared a few times. V usage is TRBV20-1 and J usage is TRBJ2-3; D not certain. Germline CDR1 and CDR2: DFQATT and SNEGSKA (reference sequence). V was clipped by 6 bases and J by 3 bases, with 25 bases between them. This CDR3 comprises 17 residues. The CDR3 is CSAEAAWAALQTDTQYF. The CDR3 DNA is TGCAGTGCCGAGGCCGCTTGGGCAGCGCTACAGACAGATACGCAGTATTTT.

Worth noting for this clonotype: Its ends do not fully match the called genes, so a read error is possible. The chain has TRBV20-1 and TRBJ2-5; 7 bases are shared with TRBD2. CDR3 length: 13 amino acids. Per germline, CDR1 DFQATT and CDR2 SNEGSKA (reference sequence). The CDR3 loop reads CSAPPSGQETQYF. As DNA, the CDR3 is TGCAGTGCCCCGCCTAGCGGCCAAGAGACCCAGTACTTT.

V gene TRBV5-1 combines with J gene TRBJ1-2; D is ambiguous. Germline V lookup: CDR1 SGHRS, CDR2 YFSETQ. Trimming removed 4 bases at V and 8 bases at J, with 12 bases between. The CDR3 sequence is 12 residues long. CDR3 sequence reads: CASSRSQEGYTF. DNA of the CDR3: TGCGCCAGCAGCCGTTCGCAAGAGGGCTACACCTTC. The full variable domain, completed using reference TRBV5-1 and TRBJ1-2, is KAGVTQTPRYLIKTRGQQVTLSCSPISGHRSVSWYQQTPGQGLQFLFEYFSETQRNKGNFPGRFSGRQFSNSRSEMNVSTLELGDSALYLCASSRSQEGYTFGSGTRLTVV.

There are a few counts of this clonotype. V is TRBV7-2 and J is TRBJ2-1; TRBD1 might be the D (6 bases). CDR3 length: 15 residues. V lost 5 bases and J lost 0, with 11 bases in between. Germline assignment: CDR1 SGHTA and CDR2 FQGNSA. CDR3 region: CASSQAGASYNEQFF. As DNA, the CDR3 is TGTGCCAGCAGCCAGGCAGGGGCCTCCTACAATGAGCAGTTCTTC.

This clonotype occurred a few times. The chain couples TRBV6-2 or TRBV6-3 to TRBJ2-7; the match to TRBD1 covers 7 bases. CDR1 MNHEY and CDR2 SVGEGT come from the germline V gene. V shed 5 bases, J shed 3 bases, and the junction held 7 bases outside the gene matches. CDR3 length equals 14 residues. In DNA, the CDR3 is TGTGCCAGCAGTACGACAGGGCCCATCTACGAGCAGTACTTC. Translated, it gives CASSTTGPIYEQYF.

This clonotype was counted a few times. Here the CDR3 reads CASSLLRDEQFF. CDR3 coding DNA: TGTGCCAGCAGCTTATTGAGGGATGAGCAGTTCTTC. The V call is TRBV7-6, the J call TRBJ2-1; tentatively, D is TRBD2 (5 bases). Per germline, CDR1 SGHVS and CDR2 FNYEAQ. V lost 2 bases to trimming and J lost 8 bases, with 7 bases between them. This CDR3 has 12 residues.

CDR3: CASSVGTGLANTGELFF. CDR3 DNA sequence: TGTGCCAGCAGCGTAGGTACCGGATTGGCGAACACCGGGGAGCTGTTTTTT. The chain couples TRBV9 to TRBJ2-2; D call uncertain. The CDR3 loop spans 17 amino acids. CDR1 is SGDLS and CDR2 is YYNGEE in the germline V gene. V was pared by 0 bases and J by 0 bases, with 12 bases between.

The table lists this clonotype with a count of one. The rearrangement joins TRBV6-5 to TRBJ2-3; 8 bases fit TRBD1. The trim removed 0 bases at V and 6 bases at J, leaving 11 bases unmatched. The CDR3 has 17 amino acids. In germline, CDR1 is MNHEY, CDR2 SVGAGI. CDR3 DNA: TGTGCCAGCAGTTACTCCAGTCCCGGGACAGGTTGGGATACGCAGTATTTT. Translating it yields CASSYSSPGTGWDTQYF.

This clonotype was seen a few times. The genes are TRBV2 and TRBJ2-5; 7 bases map to TRBD1. The CDR3 contains 15 residues. Per the germline V gene, CDR1 is SNHLY and CDR2 is FYNNEI. The V segment lost 5 bases and the J segment 6 bases; nucleotides outside the gene matches: 12. CDR3 DNA: TGTGCCAGCAGTCTAGGACAGGAAGGTGTGAAGACCCAGTACTTC. Its protein is CASSLGQEGVKTQYF.

CDR3 sequence: CASSFQGVSYEQYV. CDR3 DNA: TGTGCCAGCAGCTTTCAGGGGGTCTCCTACGAGCAGTACGTC. V usage is TRBV5-5 and J usage is TRBJ2-7; 7 bases are a match to TRBD1. The ends lost 2 bases at V and 0 bases at J; junction bases unmatched: 2. Germline assignment: CDR1 SGHKS and CDR2 YYEKEE (reference sequence). This CDR3 comprises 14 residues.